This T cell receptor beta chain was recorded in a study of OX40 agonist ivuxolimab in advanced cancers. This clone was counted a single time. Its antigen is still unknown. Here immunoSEQ multiplex PCR was the method, and the copy in TCRdb shows in-frame clones only, minus some. The sample consists of more than 75,000 clones, 75% to 90% of them appearing once. Study-wide points: The CD4+ and CD8+ T cells in the blood had expanded clonally by week 6 at 0.1 to 3.0 mg/kg.

V was trimmed by 0 bases and J by 5 bases, leaving 8 bases between them. Germline V gene sequence: CDR1 MNHEY, CDR2 SVGAGI. The CDR3 spans 14 residues. Anyone with autoimmune disease history or systemic immunosuppression was excluded. This receptor was identified in an adult with an advanced solid tumor such as melanoma, head and neck, liver or kidney cancer. The V gene is TRBV6-5, the J gene TRBJ1-5; TRBD1 is a possible D gene (5 bases). The specimen comprised CD4+ or CD8+ T cells sorted from blood, sampled in a trial of the OX40 agonist ivuxolimab. The CDR3 reads CASSYSKGDQPQHF. The CDR3 DNA reads as TGTGCCAGCAGTTACTCGAAAGGGGATCAGCCCCAGCATTTT.